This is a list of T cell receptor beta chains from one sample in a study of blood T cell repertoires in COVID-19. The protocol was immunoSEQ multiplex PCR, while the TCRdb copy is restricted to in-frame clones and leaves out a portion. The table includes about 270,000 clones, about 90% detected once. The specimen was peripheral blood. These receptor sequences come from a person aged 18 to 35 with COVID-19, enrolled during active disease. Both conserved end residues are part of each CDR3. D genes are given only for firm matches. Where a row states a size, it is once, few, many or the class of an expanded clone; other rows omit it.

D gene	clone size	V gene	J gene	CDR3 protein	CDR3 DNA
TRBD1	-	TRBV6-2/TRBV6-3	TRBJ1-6	CASSWAPTGRSPLHF	TGTGCCAGCAGCTGGGCCCCGACAGGGCGATCACCCCTCCACTTT
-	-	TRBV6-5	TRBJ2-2	CASIPIGVGGELFF	TGTGCCAGCATCCCAATCGGGGTTGGTGGGGAGCTGTTTTTT
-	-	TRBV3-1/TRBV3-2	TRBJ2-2	CASSPKSSLTGELFF	TGTGCCAGCAGCCCAAAGAGTAGCTTGACCGGGGAGCTGTTTTTT
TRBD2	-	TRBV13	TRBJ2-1	CASSSDASGGSYNEQFF	TGTGCCAGCAGCTCCGATGCTAGCGGGGGTTCCTACAATGAGCAGTTCTTC
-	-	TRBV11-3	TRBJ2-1	CASSLSGTHEQFF	TGTGCCAGCAGCTTATCGGGGACACATGAGCAGTTCTTC
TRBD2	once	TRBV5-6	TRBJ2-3	CASSFAAGGEYF	TGTGCCAGCAGCTTTGCAGCGGGGGGGGAGTATTTT
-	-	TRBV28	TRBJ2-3	CASSFASHTDTQYF	TGTGCCAGCAGTTTCGCATCACACACAGATACGCAGTATTTT
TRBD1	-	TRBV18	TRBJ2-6	CASSPVGQGAGANVLTF	TGTGCCAGCTCACCAGTGGGACAGGGTGCAGGGGCCAACGTCCTGACTTTC
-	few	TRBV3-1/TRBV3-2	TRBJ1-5	CASSQDAGSNQPQHF	TGTGCCAGCAGCCAAGATGCAGGGAGCAATCAGCCCCAGCATTTT
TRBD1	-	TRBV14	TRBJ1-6	CASSPRQGYNSPLHF	TGTGCCAGCAGCCCCCGACAGGGGTATAATTCACCCCTCCACTTT
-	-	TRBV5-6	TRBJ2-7	CASSLAGTSSSYEQYF	TGTGCCAGCAGCTTGGCCGGGACATCGAGCTCCTACGAGCAGTACTTC
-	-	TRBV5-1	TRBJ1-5	CASSLGQGSNQPQHF	TGCGCCAGCAGCTTGGGGCAGGGAAGCAATCAGCCCCAGCATTTT
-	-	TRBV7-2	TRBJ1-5	CASKKVPRYPTRNQPQHF	TGTGCCAGCAAAAAGGTCCCCAGGTACCCGACCCGCAATCAGCCCCAGCATTTT